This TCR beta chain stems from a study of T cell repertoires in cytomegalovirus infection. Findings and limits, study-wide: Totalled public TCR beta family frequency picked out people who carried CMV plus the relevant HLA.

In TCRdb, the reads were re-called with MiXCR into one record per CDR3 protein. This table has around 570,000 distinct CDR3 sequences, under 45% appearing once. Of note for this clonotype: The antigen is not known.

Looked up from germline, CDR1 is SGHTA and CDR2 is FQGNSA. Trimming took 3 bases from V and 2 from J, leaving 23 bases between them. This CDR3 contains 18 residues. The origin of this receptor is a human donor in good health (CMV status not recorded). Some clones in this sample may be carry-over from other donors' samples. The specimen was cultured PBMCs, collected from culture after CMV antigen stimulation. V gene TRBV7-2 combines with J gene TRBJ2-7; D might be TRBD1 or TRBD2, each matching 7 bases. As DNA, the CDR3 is TGTGCCAGCAGCTTCAACTGGGGGGGGGACAGAAGCCCCTACGAGCAGTACTTC. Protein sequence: CASSFNWGGDRSPYEQYF.